A selection of T cell receptor beta chains follows, all from one sample in a study of T cells after yellow fever vaccination. Each CDR3 protein gets one entry after TCRdb re-called the 5' RACE reads with MiXCR. The top ten clones hold roughly an eighth of a sample with around 550,000 distinct CDR3 sequences, 15% to 20% of them seen once. Sequencing used PBMCs, obtained 15 days after the yellow fever booster vaccination. The receptor source for this set is a man aged 30 to 45 who received the YFV17D yellow fever vaccine. The CDR3 runs from the conserved cysteine through the conserved F or W. Not all rows give a size; the values are once, few, many and, for expanded clones, a class.

CASSLRGAGGPDEQFF | TRBJ2-1 | TRBV7-6 | 16 | few
CASGSAGYNEQFF | TRBJ2-1 | TRBV12-5 | 13 | many
CAISGGRDQPQHF | TRBJ1-5 | TRBV10-3 | 13 | NA
CASRPILTSGRTQETQYF | TRBJ2-5 | TRBV10-2 | 18 | few
CSAREVAGETQYF | TRBJ2-5 | TRBV20-1 | 13 | NA
CASSSGTVNIQYF | TRBJ2-4 | TRBV7-2 | 13 | few
CSARDRGGEGTSGRVTGELFF | TRBJ2-2 | TRBV20-1 | 21 | NA
CASGPAQLAAGELFF | TRBJ2-2 | TRBV7-2 | 15 | NA
CASSAPGQITGELFF | TRBJ2-2 | TRBV7-2 | 15 | NA
CSVGGEGRYGYTF | TRBJ1-2 | TRBV29-1 | 13 | NA
CASSSYGGEEPQHF | TRBJ1-5 | TRBV12-3/TRBV12-4 | 14 | NA
CASSPRQREVVNEQFF | TRBJ2-1 | TRBV7-8 | 16 | NA
CASSPGDPPGTEAFF | TRBJ1-1 | TRBV7-9 | 15 | few
CSAEDGLDTQYF | TRBJ2-3 | TRBV20-1 | 12 | NA
CSASHYNEQFF | TRBJ2-1 | TRBV20-1 | 11 | few
CASSYQGGAGYGYTF | TRBJ1-2 | TRBV6-5 | 15 | NA
CASSGRTSGNTGELFF | TRBJ2-2 | TRBV2 | 16 | NA
CASSQSPLYQETQYF | TRBJ2-5 | TRBV4-3 | 15 | few
CASSAGILSYEQYF | TRBJ2-7 | TRBV9 | 14 | few
CASRLTPQSSYEQYF | TRBJ2-7 | TRBV7-2 | 15 | many
CASSKPGRETQYF | TRBJ2-5 | TRBV28 | 13 | NA
CASSFGRLLTTNEKLFF | TRBJ1-4 | TRBV7-2 | 17 | NA
CRPDTDTQYF | TRBJ2-3 | TRBV20-1 | 10 | once
CSVEDPGQLPYNEQFF | TRBJ2-1 | TRBV29-1 | 16 | few
CASSPVAVNEQFF | TRBJ2-1 | TRBV18 | 13 | NA
CASSGLAGVVTDTQYF | TRBJ2-3 | TRBV7-2 | 16 | few
CASAPRDHNTDTQYF | TRBJ2-3 | TRBV13 | 15 | many
CSVGAGGTGWALFF | TRBJ2-2 | TRBV29-1 | 14 | few
CASSPHPQGYNEQFF | TRBJ2-1 | TRBV9 | 15 | NA
CASSSQTGYSETQYF | TRBJ2-5 | TRBV28 | 15 | NA
CASSSPGPYEQYF | TRBJ2-7 | TRBV28 | 13 | many
CASSPGGLAEQYF | TRBJ2-7 | TRBV19 | 13 | few
CASSNPGLIGETQYF | TRBJ2-5 | TRBV7-9 | 15 | NA
CSARPLAGGPYNEQFF | TRBJ2-1 | TRBV20-1 | 16 | NA
CASSPPQGEKLFF | TRBJ1-4 | TRBV5-8 | 13 | NA
CSGGTGSNTGELFF | TRBJ2-2 | TRBV29-1 | 14 | NA
CATSDLLAGGLNTEAFF | TRBJ1-1 | TRBV24-1 | 17 | NA
CASSLSSGLAGAEQFF | TRBJ2-1 | TRBV7-9 | 16 | NA
CASSPTQSGDTQYF | TRBJ2-3 | TRBV27 | 14 | few
CASSLHGGKETQYF | TRBJ2-5 | TRBV12-3/TRBV12-4 | 14 | many
CSVGQFQETQYF | TRBJ2-5 | TRBV29-1 | 12 | NA
CASSAAGPYEQYF | TRBJ2-7 | TRBV19 | 13 | few